This T cell receptor (beta chain) comes out of a study of blood T cell repertoires in COVID-19. TCRdb's table, derived via immunoSEQ multiplex PCR, lists solely in-frame clones and lacks some. Among 350,000 to 500,000 clones, 70% to 90% were seen once, and the ten largest hold approximately 1.5%. Sequencing used PBMCs or T cells enriched from blood (not recorded which). This receptor was obtained from a woman aged 18-29 years who had been exposed to COVID-19.

The DNA for the CDR3 is TGTGCCAGCAGCTCCGGGCGGGATCAGCCCCAGCATTTT. Protein: CASSSGRDQPQHF. The chain joins TRBV5-5 to TRBJ1-5; D gene unclear. CDR3 length: 13 residues. Deletions cut 3 bases from V and 5 bases from J, with 9 bases between. Germline-derived CDR1 and CDR2 are SGHKS and YYEKEE (reference sequence).